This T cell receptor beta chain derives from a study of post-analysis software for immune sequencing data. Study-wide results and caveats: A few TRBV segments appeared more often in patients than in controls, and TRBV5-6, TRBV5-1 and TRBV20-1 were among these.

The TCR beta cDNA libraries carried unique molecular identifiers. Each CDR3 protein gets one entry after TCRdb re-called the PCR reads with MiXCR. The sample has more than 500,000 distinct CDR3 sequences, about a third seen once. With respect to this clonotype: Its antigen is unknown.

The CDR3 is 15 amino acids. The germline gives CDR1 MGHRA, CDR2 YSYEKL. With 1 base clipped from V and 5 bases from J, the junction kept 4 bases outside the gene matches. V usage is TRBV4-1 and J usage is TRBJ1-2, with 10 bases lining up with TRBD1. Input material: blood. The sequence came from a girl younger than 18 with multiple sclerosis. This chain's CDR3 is CASSQVGQGRYGYTF. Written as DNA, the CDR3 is TGCGCCAGCAGCCAAGTGGGACAGGGGAGGTATGGCTACACCTTC.